Presented here are 17 T cell receptor beta chains from one specimen sequenced in a study of T cell responses to AZD1222 COVID-19 vaccine. Profiled with immunoSEQ multiplex PCR; TCRdb holds only in-frame clones, not every one. In the table there are about 99,000 clones, 87% of which are singletons. The sample here was peripheral blood, taken on day 0 of AZD1222 vaccination. The receptors derive from an adult in good health.

This chain joins TRBV4-3 and TRBJ2-3; possibly TRBD2 for D (5 bases). Germline CDR1 is LGHNA and CDR2 is YSLEER. Deletions cut 1 base from V and 3 bases from J, with 14 bases between. CDR3 length: 16 amino acids. The CDR3 bases are TGCGCCAGCAGCCAAGGAGCGGCGGTCGGGACAGATACGCAGTATTTT. Translating it yields CASSQGAAVGTDTQYF.

The J gene is TRBJ2-3, the V gene TRBV4-2; D tentatively reads TRBD1 or TRBD2 (5 bases each). The germline V and J ends were trimmed by 1 base and 1 base, with 9 bases remaining between them. The CDR3 loop spans 15 amino acids. The germline CDR1 and CDR2 sequences are LGHNA and YNFKEQ. CDR3 DNA sequence: TGTGCCAGCAGCCAAGGAGGGACCGGCACAGATACGCAGTATTTT. The encoded protein is CASSQGGTGTDTQYF.

This chain joins TRBV7-9 and TRBJ1-4, with unresolved D. Between the trimmed V and J ends, which lost 5 bases and 0 bases, there was a span of 10 bases. The germline CDR1 and CDR2 sequences are SEHNR and FQNEAQ (reference sequence). The CDR3 has 15 residues. This CDR3 is CASSQDSTTNEKLFF. CDR3 DNA sequence: TGTGCCAGCAGCCAAGACTCAACAACTAATGAAAAACTGTTTTTT.

The chain couples TRBV4-1 to TRBJ2-3; 10 nucleotides agree with TRBD2. Per germline, CDR1 MGHRA and CDR2 YSYEKL. The CDR3 sequence is 19 residues long. V dropped 1 base and J dropped 4; count of bases not matched to a gene: 14. The DNA for the CDR3 is TGCGCCAGCAGCCAAGGGTCGATGGCTGCTAGCGGGAGCCCAGATACGCAGTATTTT. Amino acid sequence: CASSQGSMAASGSPDTQYF.

V gene TRBV4-3 combines with J gene TRBJ1-2; 11 bases are a match to TRBD1. V trimming: 0 bases; J trimming: 5 bases; junction bases outside the gene matches: 5. CDR1 LGHNA and CDR2 YSLEER come from the germline V gene. This CDR3 has 16 amino acids. CDR3 DNA sequence: TGCGCCAGCAGCCAAGAGTCCGGGACAGGGGGATATGGCTACACCTTC. This translates into CASSQESGTGGYGYTF.

This chain joins TRBV6-4 and TRBJ2-1; TRBD2 aligns across 9 bases. The CDR3 extends over 16 amino acids. Germline V lookup: CDR1 MRHNA, CDR2 SNTAGT. The V and J ends lost 0 bases and 6 bases, in that order; junction bases with no gene match: 6. CDR3 DNA: TGTGCCAGCAGTGACTCTGCGGGAGGGCCCTCCAATGAGCAGTTCTTC. Encoded protein: CASSDSAGGPSNEQFF.

The chain recombines TRBV2 with TRBJ1-5, with a tentative D call TRBD1 (6 bases). Germline V gene sequence: CDR1 SNHLY, CDR2 FYNNEI. The CDR3 runs to 18 residues. With 5 bases removed from V and 1 base from J, the gap between germline ends came to 21 bases. CDR3 in amino acids: CASSPYPRATGSNQPQHF. The CDR3 DNA follows: TGTGCCAGCAGTCCTTACCCTCGAGCCACAGGGAGCAATCAGCCCCAGCATTTT.

The J gene is TRBJ2-4, the V gene TRBV9; no firm D call. V lost 3 bases and J lost 1, with 17 bases in between. This CDR3 has 17 amino acids. Germline CDR1 is SGDLS and CDR2 is YYNGEE. CDR3 loop: CASSGPTGLGAKNIQYF. The CDR3 DNA reads TGTGCCAGCAGCGGCCCCACTGGGCTAGGGGCCAAAAACATTCAGTACTTC.

The gene calls are TRBV3-1 (or the pseudogene TRBV3-2) and TRBJ2-2, with a tentative D call TRBD1 (5 bases). This CDR3 has 13 residues. The germline V gene encodes CDR1 LGHDT and CDR2 YNNKEL (reference sequence). Between the trimmed V and J ends, which lost 4 bases and 4 bases, there was a span of 7 bases. The CDR3 reads CASSPRGTGELFF. CDR3 nucleotide sequence: TGTGCCAGCAGCCCAAGGGGCACCGGGGAGCTGTTTTTT.

The chain links TRBV5-5 to TRBJ2-7; D not resolved. Per the germline V gene, CDR1 is SGHKS and CDR2 is YYEKEE (reference sequence). Trimming left V 6 bases short and J 2 bases short, with 15 bases between. The CDR3 totals 14 residues. The CDR3 loop is CASTTTQRTYEQYF. The CDR3 DNA follows: TGTGCCAGCACTACTACCCAGCGAACCTACGAGCAGTACTTC. Combining the CDR3 with reference TRBV5-5 and TRBJ2-7 gives the whole variable domain DAGVTQSPTHLIKTRGQQVTLRCSPISGHKSVSWYQQVLGQGPQFIFQYYEKEERGRGNFPDRFSARQFPNYSSELNVNALLLGDSALYLCASTTTQRTYEQYFGPGTRLTVT.

The rearrangement links TRBV27 to TRBJ2-2; D unresolved. CDR1 and CDR2 (germline): MNHEY, SMNVEV (reference sequence). This CDR3 has 16 amino acids. V lost 3 bases and J lost 5, with 16 bases in between. The CDR3 DNA sequence: TGTGCCAGCAGTTTGACGACGCGAGTAGGGACCGGGGAGCTGTTTTTT. Translating it yields CASSLTTRVGTGELFF.

The rearrangement uses TRBV11-3 and TRBJ2-6, with D possibly TRBD1 on 6 matching bases. Germline V gene data show CDR1 as SGHNT and CDR2 as YENEEA. The CDR3 is 15 amino acids. The germline V and J ends were trimmed by 5 bases and 0 bases, with 8 bases remaining between them. In nucleotides, the CDR3 is TGTGCCAGCAGCAAGGACAGCTCTGGGGCCAACGTCCTGACTTTC. This gives the protein CASSKDSSGANVLTF.

The chain employs TRBV18 and TRBJ2-7, with D unresolved. This CDR3 comprises 12 residues. CDR1 and CDR2 (germline): KGHSH, LQKENI. Trimming removed 5 bases at V and 4 bases at J, with 9 bases between. CDR3 DNA sequence: TGTGCCAGCTCATCACGACTTTACGAGCAGTACGTC. Translating it yields CASSSRLYEQYV.

This clone was detected only a few times. For the CDR3, the DNA is TGTGCCAGCAGCTTGGTGTCGCGAGCAGGAATCTCTGGGGCCAACGTCCTGACTTTC. Amino acids: CASSLVSRAGISGANVLTF. The chain couples TRBV5-6 to TRBJ2-6; the D is unclear. There are 19 residues in the CDR3. V was pared by 0 bases and J by 0 bases, with 16 bases between. CDR1 and CDR2 from the germline V gene are SGHDT and YYEEEE.

The chain uses TRBV6-2 or TRBV6-3 and TRBJ2-7, with 7 bases lining up with TRBD1. V dropped 5 bases and J dropped 6; count of bases not matched to a gene: 7. Germline CDR1 MNHEY, CDR2 SVGEGT. This CDR3 spans 13 amino acids. Written as DNA, the CDR3 is TGTGCCAGCAGTCTGACAGGGTTTTCCGAGCAGTACGTC. Translation gives CASSLTGFSEQYV.

The genes are TRBV11-3 and TRBJ1-6; TRBD1 matches 7 bases. The CDR3 extends over 13 amino acids. Germline V gives CDR1 SGHNT, CDR2 YENEEA. The V segment lost 5 bases and the J segment 11 bases; nucleotides outside the gene matches: 6. The CDR3: CASSRGQSTPLHF. CDR3 nucleotide sequence: TGTGCCAGCAGCCGGGGACAGTCAACACCCCTCCACTTT.

The chain combines TRBV7-3 with TRBJ1-6; D might be TRBD1 (5 bases). This CDR3 spans 13 amino acids. V was pared by 4 bases and J by 8 bases, with 9 bases between. Germline CDR1 reads SGHTA; CDR2 reads FQGTGA. The CDR3 here is CASSYEGDSPLHF. CDR3 DNA: TGTGCCAGCAGCTATGAAGGGGATTCACCCCTCCACTTT.